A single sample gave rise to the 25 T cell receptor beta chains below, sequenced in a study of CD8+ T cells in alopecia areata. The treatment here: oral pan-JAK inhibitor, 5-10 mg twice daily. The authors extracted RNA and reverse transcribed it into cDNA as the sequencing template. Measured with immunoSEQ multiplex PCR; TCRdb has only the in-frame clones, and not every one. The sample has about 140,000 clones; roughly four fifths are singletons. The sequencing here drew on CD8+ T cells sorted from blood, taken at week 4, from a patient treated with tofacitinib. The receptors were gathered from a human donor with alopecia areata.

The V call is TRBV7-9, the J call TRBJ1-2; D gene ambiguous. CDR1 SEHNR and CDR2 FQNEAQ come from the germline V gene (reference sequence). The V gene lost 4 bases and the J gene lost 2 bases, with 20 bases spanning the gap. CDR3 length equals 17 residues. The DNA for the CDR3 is TGTGCCAGCAGCTCCGTGAGGGCAGGAACACAGAACTATGGCTACACCTTC. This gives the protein CASSSVRAGTQNYGYTF.

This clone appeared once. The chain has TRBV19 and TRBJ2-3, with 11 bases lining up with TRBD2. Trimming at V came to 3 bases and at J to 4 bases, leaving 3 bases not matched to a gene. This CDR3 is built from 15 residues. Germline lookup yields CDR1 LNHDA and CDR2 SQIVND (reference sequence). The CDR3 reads CASSISGGAADTQYF. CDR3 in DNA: TGTGCCAGTAGTATTAGCGGGGGGGCCGCAGATACGCAGTATTTT.

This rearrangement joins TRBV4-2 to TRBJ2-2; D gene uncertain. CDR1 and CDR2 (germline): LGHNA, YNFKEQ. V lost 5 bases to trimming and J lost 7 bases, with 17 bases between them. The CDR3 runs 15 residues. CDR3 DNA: TGTGCCAGCAGCTTGCCGTCCGGGCATAACGGGGAGCTGTTTTTT. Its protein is CASSLPSGHNGELFF.

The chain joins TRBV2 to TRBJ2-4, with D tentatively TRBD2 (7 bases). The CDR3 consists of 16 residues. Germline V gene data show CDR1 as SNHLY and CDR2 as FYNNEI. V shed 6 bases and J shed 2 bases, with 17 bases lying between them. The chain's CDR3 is CASRPTGRAPKNIQYF. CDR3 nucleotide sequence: TGTGCCAGCAGACCTACAGGGAGGGCGCCCAAAAACATTCAGTACTTC.

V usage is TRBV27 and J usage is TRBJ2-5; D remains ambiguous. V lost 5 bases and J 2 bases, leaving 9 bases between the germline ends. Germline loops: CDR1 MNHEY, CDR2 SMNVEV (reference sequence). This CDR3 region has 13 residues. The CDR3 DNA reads TGTGCCAGCAGTCCAGACTTGCAAGAGACCCAGTACTTC. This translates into CASSPDLQETQYF.

Here the CDR3 DNA reads TGCGCCAGCAGCCAAGACAGGGCGGGACTCCCGTACAATGAGCAGTTCTTC. This encodes CASSQDRAGLPYNEQFF. V and J are TRBV4-1 and TRBJ2-1; D is perhaps TRBD2 (6 bases). CDR1 is MGHRA and CDR2 is YSYEKL in the germline V gene. V lost 0 bases and J lost 4, with 16 bases in between. The CDR3 runs 17 residues.

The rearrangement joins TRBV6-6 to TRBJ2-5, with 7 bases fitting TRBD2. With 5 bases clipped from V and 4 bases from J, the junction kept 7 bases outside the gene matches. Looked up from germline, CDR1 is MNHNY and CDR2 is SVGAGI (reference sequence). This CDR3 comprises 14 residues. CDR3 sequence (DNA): TGTGCCAGCAGTGGGGGGGGGATCGGAGAGACCCAGTACTTC. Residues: CASSGGGIGETQYF.

CDR3 DNA sequence: TGTGCCAGCAGCTTCGGGACAGGACTCTACGAGCAGTACTTC. It is translated as CASSFGTGLYEQYF. This chain joins TRBV13 and TRBJ2-5, with TRBD1 identical over 8 bases. Gene TRBJ2-7 matches the end of the DNA better, so the J call may be wrong. The germline gives CDR1 PRHDT, CDR2 FYEKMQ (reference sequence). The CDR3 runs to 14 residues.

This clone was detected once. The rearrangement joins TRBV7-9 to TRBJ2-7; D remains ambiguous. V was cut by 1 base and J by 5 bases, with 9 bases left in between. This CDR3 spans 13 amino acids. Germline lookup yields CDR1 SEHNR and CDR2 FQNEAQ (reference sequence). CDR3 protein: CASSLGSENEQYF. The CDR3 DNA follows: TGTGCCAGCAGCTTAGGATCCGAGAACGAGCAGTACTTC.

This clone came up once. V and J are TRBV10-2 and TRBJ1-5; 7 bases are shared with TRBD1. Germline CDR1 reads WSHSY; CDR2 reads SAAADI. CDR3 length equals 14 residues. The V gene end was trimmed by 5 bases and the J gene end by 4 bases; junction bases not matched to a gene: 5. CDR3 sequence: CASSKTGSNQPQHF. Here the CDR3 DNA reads TGCGCCAGCAGTAAGACAGGGTCGAATCAGCCCCAGCATTTT.

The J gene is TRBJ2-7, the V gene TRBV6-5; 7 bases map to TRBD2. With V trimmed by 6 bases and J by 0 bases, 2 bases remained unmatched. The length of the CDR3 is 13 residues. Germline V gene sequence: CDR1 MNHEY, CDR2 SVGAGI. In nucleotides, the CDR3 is TGTGCCAGCAGAAGGACTAGCTCCTACGAGCAGTACTTC. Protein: CASRRTSSYEQYF.

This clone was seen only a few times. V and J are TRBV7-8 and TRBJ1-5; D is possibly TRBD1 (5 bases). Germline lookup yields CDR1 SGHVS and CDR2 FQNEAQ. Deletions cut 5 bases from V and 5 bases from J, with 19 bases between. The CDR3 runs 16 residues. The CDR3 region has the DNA TGTGCCAGCAGCCTTAATAGCAGGGAGAGGGATCAGCCCCAGCATTTT. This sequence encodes CASSLNSRERDQPQHF.

The DNA for the CDR3 is TGTGCCAGCAGCTTAGTGATGGGGGCGAATACGCAGTATTTT. Translated: CASSLVMGANTQYF. The V call is TRBV7-2, the J call TRBJ2-3; the D gene is possibly TRBD1 (6 bases). The V end was cut by 1 base, the J end by 7 bases, with 12 bases between. This CDR3 is 14 amino acids long. From germline, CDR1 is SGHTA and CDR2 FQGNSA.

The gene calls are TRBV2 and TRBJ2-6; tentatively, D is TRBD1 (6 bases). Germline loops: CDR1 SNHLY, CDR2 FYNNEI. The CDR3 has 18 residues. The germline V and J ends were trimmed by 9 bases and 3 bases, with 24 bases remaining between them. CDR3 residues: CARGARTGLILGANVLTF. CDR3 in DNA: TGTGCCAGAGGAGCTCGCACAGGGTTAATTCTTGGGGCCAACGTCCTGACTTTC. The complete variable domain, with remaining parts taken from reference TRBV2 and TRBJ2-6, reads EPEVTQTPSHQVTQMGQEVILRCVPISNHLYFYWYRQILGQKVEFLVSFYNNEISEKSEIFDDQFSVERPDGSNFTLKIRSTKLEDSAMYFCARGARTGLILGANVLTFGAGSRLTVL.

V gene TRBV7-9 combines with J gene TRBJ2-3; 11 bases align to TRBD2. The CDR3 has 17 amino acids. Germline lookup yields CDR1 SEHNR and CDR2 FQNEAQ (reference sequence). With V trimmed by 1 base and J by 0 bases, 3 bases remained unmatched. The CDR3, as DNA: TGTGCCAGCAGCTTAGAGGGACTAGCGGACAGCACAGATACGCAGTATTTT. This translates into CASSLEGLADSTDTQYF.

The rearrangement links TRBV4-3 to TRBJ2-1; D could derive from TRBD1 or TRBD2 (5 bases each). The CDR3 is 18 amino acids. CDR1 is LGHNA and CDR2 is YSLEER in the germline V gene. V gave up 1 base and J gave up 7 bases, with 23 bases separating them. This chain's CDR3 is CASSQGLIRGSGRNEQFF. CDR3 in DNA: TGCGCCAGCAGCCAAGGGCTAATACGGGGCAGCGGTCGGAATGAGCAGTTCTTC.

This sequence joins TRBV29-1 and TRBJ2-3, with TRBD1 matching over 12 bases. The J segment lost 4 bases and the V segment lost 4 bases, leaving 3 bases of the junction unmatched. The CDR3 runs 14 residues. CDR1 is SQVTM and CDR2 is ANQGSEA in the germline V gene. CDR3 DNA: TGCAGCGTTGGGGGACAGGGGGCAGCAGATACGCAGTATTTT. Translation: CSVGGQGAADTQYF.

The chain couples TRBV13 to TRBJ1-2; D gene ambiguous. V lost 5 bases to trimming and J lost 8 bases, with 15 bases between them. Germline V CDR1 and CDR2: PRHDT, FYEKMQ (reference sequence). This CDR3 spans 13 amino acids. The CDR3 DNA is TGTGCCAGCAGCCAAGGTAGAGTAGGAGGCTACACCTTC. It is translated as CASSQGRVGGYTF.

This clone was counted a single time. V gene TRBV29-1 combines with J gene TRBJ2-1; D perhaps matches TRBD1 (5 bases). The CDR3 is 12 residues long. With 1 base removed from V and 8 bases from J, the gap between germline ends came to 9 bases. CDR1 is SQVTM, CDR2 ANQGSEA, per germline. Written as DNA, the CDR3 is TGCAGCGTTGAAGTCCAGGGTTATGAGCAGTTCTTC. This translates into CSVEVQGYEQFF.

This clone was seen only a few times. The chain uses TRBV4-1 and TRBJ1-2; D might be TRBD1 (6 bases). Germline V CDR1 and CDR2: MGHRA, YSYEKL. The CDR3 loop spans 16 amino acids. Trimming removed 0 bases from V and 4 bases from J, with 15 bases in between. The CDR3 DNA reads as TGCGCCAGCAGCCAAGATACGGGGGGCAGTTTCTATGGCTACACCTTC. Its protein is CASSQDTGGSFYGYTF.

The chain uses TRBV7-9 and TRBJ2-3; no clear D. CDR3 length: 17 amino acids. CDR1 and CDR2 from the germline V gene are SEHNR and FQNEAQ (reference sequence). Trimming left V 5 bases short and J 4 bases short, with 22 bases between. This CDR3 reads CASSTRSVPPGADTQYF. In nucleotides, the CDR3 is TGTGCCAGCAGCACGCGGTCCGTGCCCCCTGGGGCAGATACGCAGTATTTT.

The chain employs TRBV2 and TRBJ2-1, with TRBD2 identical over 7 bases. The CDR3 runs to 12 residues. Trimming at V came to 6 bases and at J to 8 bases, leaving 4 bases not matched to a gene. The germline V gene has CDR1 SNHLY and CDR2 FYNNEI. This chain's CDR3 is CASRESGDEQFF. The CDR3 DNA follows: TGTGCCAGCAGGGAGAGCGGGGATGAGCAGTTCTTC.

The CDR3 coding sequence is TGTGCCAGCAGTCCGGGGGCAGCCATGAACACTGAAGCTTTCTTT. Translating gives CASSPGAAMNTEAFF. The rearrangement links TRBV27 to TRBJ1-1; perhaps TRBD1 as D (6 bases). Deletions cut 5 bases from V and 0 bases from J, with 13 bases between. Looked up from germline, CDR1 is MNHEY and CDR2 is SMNVEV (reference sequence). This CDR3 region has 15 residues.

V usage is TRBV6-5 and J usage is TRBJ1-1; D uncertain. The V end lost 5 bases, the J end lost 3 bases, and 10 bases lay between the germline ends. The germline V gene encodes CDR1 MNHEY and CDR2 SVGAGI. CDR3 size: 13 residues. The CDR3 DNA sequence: TGTGCCAGCAGTCAGTCAGAGGACACTGAAGCTTTCTTT. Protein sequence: CASSQSEDTEAFF.

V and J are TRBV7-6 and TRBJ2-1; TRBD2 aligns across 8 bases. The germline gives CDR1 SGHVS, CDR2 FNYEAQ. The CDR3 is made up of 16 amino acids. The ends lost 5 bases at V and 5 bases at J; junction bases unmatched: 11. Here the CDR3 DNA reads TGTGCCAGCAGCGATACCAGCGGGGGAAGACACAATGAGCAGTTCTTC. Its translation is CASSDTSGGRHNEQFF.